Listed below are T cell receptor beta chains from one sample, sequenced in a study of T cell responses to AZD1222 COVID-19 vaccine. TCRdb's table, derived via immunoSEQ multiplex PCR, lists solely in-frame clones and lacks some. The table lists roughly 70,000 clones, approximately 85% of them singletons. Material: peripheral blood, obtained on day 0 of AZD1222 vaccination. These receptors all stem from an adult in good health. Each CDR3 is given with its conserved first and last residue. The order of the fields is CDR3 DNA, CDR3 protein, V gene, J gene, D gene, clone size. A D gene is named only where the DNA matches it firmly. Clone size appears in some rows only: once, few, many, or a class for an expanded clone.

cdr3_nt: TGTGCCAGCAGCCAAGACCGGGGGGGCAATGAGCAGTTCTTC
cdr3_aa: CASSQDRGGNEQFF
v_call: TRBV4-2
j_call: TRBJ2-1
d_call: TRBD2
clone_size: .

cdr3_nt: TGTGCCAGCAGCCAAGAGTTACGGGCTAACTATGGCTACACCTTC
cdr3_aa: CASSQELRANYGYTF
v_call: TRBV4-2
j_call: TRBJ1-2
d_call: .
clone_size: .

cdr3_nt: TGTGCCAGCTCCTCGACAGGGGGTGGCACAGATACGCAGTATTTT
cdr3_aa: CASSSTGGGTDTQYF
v_call: TRBV28
j_call: TRBJ2-3
d_call: TRBD1
clone_size: .

cdr3_nt: TGTGCCAGCAGTTCAAGCCCAGGCTCCCCGGATGGCTACACCTTC
cdr3_aa: CASSSSPGSPDGYTF
v_call: TRBV7-3
j_call: TRBJ1-2
d_call: .
clone_size: .

cdr3_nt: TGCGCCAGCGGTTCGGGACAGCGAAATGAAAAACTGTTTTTT
cdr3_aa: CASGSGQRNEKLFF
v_call: TRBV5-1
j_call: TRBJ1-4
d_call: TRBD1
clone_size: .

cdr3_nt: TGTGCCAGCAGCCGAGACAGGGTAGTGTCCTACGAGCAGTACTTC
cdr3_aa: CASSRDRVVSYEQYF
v_call: TRBV11-2
j_call: TRBJ2-7
d_call: TRBD1
clone_size: once

cdr3_nt: TGCGCCAGCAGCTTGGCCCGCCCGCGGGCTGGAAACACCATATATTTT
cdr3_aa: CASSLARPRAGNTIYF
v_call: TRBV5-1
j_call: TRBJ1-3
d_call: .
clone_size: .

cdr3_nt: TGTGCCAGCAGTGAATGGCCCAATGACGTTTATGGCTACACCTTC
cdr3_aa: CASSEWPNDVYGYTF
v_call: TRBV25-1
j_call: TRBJ1-2
d_call: .
clone_size: .

cdr3_nt: TGTGCCAGCAGCGTAAGTCAGAACACTGAAGCTTTCTTT
cdr3_aa: CASSVSQNTEAFF
v_call: TRBV9
j_call: TRBJ1-1
d_call: .
clone_size: medium-sized

cdr3_nt: TGCGCCAGCAGTGTCCCGACTAGCGGGGGGTTAACGAACACCGGGGAGCTGTTTTTT
cdr3_aa: CASSVPTSGGLTNTGELFF
v_call: TRBV10-2
j_call: TRBJ2-2
d_call: TRBD2
clone_size: once

cdr3_nt: TGTGCCAGCAGCCGCAGGGGGACTGAAGCTTTCTTT
cdr3_aa: CASSRRGTEAFF
v_call: TRBV7-2
j_call: TRBJ1-1
d_call: TRBD1
clone_size: .

cdr3_nt: TGTGCCAGCAGACGTCGTTCGAATTCACCCCTCCACTTT
cdr3_aa: CASRRRSNSPLHF
v_call: TRBV7-2
j_call: TRBJ1-6
d_call: .
clone_size: .

cdr3_nt: TGTGCCAGCTCTGGGGCTAGCGGGGACAGAACCTACGAGCAGTACTTC
cdr3_aa: CASSGASGDRTYEQYF
v_call: TRBV2
j_call: TRBJ2-7
d_call: TRBD2
clone_size: .

cdr3_nt: TGTGCCAGTACCTGGACAGGGGCGAATGGCTACACCTTC
cdr3_aa: CASTWTGANGYTF
v_call: TRBV19
j_call: TRBJ1-2
d_call: TRBD1
clone_size: .

cdr3_nt: TGTGCCAGCAGAATTAGGGGAGCTGGGGCCAACGTCCTGACTTTC
cdr3_aa: CASRIRGAGANVLTF
v_call: TRBV27
j_call: TRBJ2-6
d_call: .
clone_size: .

cdr3_nt: TGCGCCAGCAGCTTGGCCGGACAGCTGAACACCGGGGAGCTGTTTTTT
cdr3_aa: CASSLAGQLNTGELFF
v_call: TRBV5-1
j_call: TRBJ2-2
d_call: .
clone_size: .

cdr3_nt: TGTGCCAGCAGATTGGGGGTTGGAGAGCCCCAGCATTTT
cdr3_aa: CASRLGVGEPQHF
v_call: TRBV12-3/TRBV12-4
j_call: TRBJ1-5
d_call: .
clone_size: once

cdr3_nt: TGTGCCAGCAGCTTGGGACAGGGTAGGGATGAGCAGTTCTTC
cdr3_aa: CASSLGQGRDEQFF
v_call: TRBV5-4
j_call: TRBJ2-1
d_call: TRBD1
clone_size: .

cdr3_nt: TGTGCCTGGAAACGGGCTTCAGGAAACACCATATATTTT
cdr3_aa: CAWKRASGNTIYF
v_call: TRBV30
j_call: TRBJ1-3
d_call: .
clone_size: .

cdr3_nt: TGTGCCAGTAGTATTGAGGACACTTTGGCAGGAAACACCATATATTTT
cdr3_aa: CASSIEDTLAGNTIYF
v_call: TRBV19
j_call: TRBJ1-3
d_call: .
clone_size: .

cdr3_nt: TGTGCCAGCAGTTCCCTTGGGCGGGGGTACACAGATACGCAGTATTTT
cdr3_aa: CASSSLGRGYTDTQYF
v_call: TRBV6-2/TRBV6-3
j_call: TRBJ2-3
d_call: TRBD2
clone_size: .

cdr3_nt: TGTGCCAGCAGCCGACAGGGTAATTCACCCCTCCACTTT
cdr3_aa: CASSRQGNSPLHF
v_call: TRBV6-5
j_call: TRBJ1-6
d_call: TRBD1
clone_size: .

cdr3_nt: TGTGCCAGCAGTTTTGATAGCTATGGCTACACCTTC
cdr3_aa: CASSFDSYGYTF
v_call: TRBV28
j_call: TRBJ1-2
d_call: .
clone_size: .

cdr3_nt: TGTGCCAGCAATTTGGGACAGGAAAATTCACCCCTCCACTTT
cdr3_aa: CASNLGQENSPLHF
v_call: TRBV6-5
j_call: TRBJ1-6
d_call: TRBD1
clone_size: few

cdr3_nt: TGTGCCAGCAGCCCCCAGGGCGGGGGCGGGGGGTTCTACGAGCAGTACTTC
cdr3_aa: CASSPQGGGGGFYEQYF
v_call: TRBV7-2
j_call: TRBJ2-7
d_call: TRBD2
clone_size: few

cdr3_nt: TGTGCCAGCAGTTCGGACCTTGGGACCCAGTACTTC
cdr3_aa: CASSSDLGTQYF
v_call: TRBV6-6
j_call: TRBJ2-5
d_call: .
clone_size: once

cdr3_nt: TGTGCCAGCAGCTTACGCACAGGATCGAGAGGCTACACCTTC
cdr3_aa: CASSLRTGSRGYTF
v_call: TRBV11-3
j_call: TRBJ1-2
d_call: .
clone_size: once

cdr3_nt: TGTGCCAGCAGCTTGGGACAGAACACTGAAGCTTTCTTT
cdr3_aa: CASSLGQNTEAFF
v_call: TRBV9
j_call: TRBJ1-1
d_call: .
clone_size: .

cdr3_nt: TGTGCCAGCAGCTTAAGGGGGGACACTGAAGCTTTCTTT
cdr3_aa: CASSLRGDTEAFF
v_call: TRBV7-9
j_call: TRBJ1-1
d_call: .
clone_size: .

cdr3_nt: TGTGCCAGTAGTCGACAGGGAGCTAACTATGGCTACACCTTC
cdr3_aa: CASSRQGANYGYTF
v_call: TRBV19
j_call: TRBJ1-2
d_call: TRBD1
clone_size: .

cdr3_nt: TGCGCCAGCAGCGGGGGGACTAGTGGGAAAGAGACCCAGTACTTC
cdr3_aa: CASSGGTSGKETQYF
v_call: TRBV5-1
j_call: TRBJ2-5
d_call: TRBD2
clone_size: .

cdr3_nt: TGTGCCAGCAGCAGGCGGACGGACTATGGCTACACCTTC
cdr3_aa: CASSRRTDYGYTF
v_call: TRBV9
j_call: TRBJ1-2
d_call: .
clone_size: .

cdr3_nt: TGTGCCAGCAGTCCTCTAGCGGGGGGCAGTAACACCGGGGAGCTGTTTTTT
cdr3_aa: CASSPLAGGSNTGELFF
v_call: TRBV6-6
j_call: TRBJ2-2
d_call: TRBD2
clone_size: .

cdr3_nt: TGTGCCAGTAGTACGCGACAGGATCCCTCCTACGAGCAGTACTTC
cdr3_aa: CASSTRQDPSYEQYF
v_call: TRBV19
j_call: TRBJ2-7
d_call: .
clone_size: .

cdr3_nt: TGTGCCAGCAGCCGGGGGGGCAGCTACGAGCAGTACTTC
cdr3_aa: CASSRGGSYEQYF
v_call: TRBV12-3/TRBV12-4
j_call: TRBJ2-7
d_call: TRBD2
clone_size: .

cdr3_nt: TGTGCCAGCAGCCCCATGGGGGGCGTGGAGCAGTACTTC
cdr3_aa: CASSPMGGVEQYF
v_call: TRBV5-4
j_call: TRBJ2-7
d_call: .
clone_size: .

cdr3_nt: TGTGCCATCAGTGAGTCGGGTGGGGTAGCGGGGGGTTTCACCTACGAGCAGTACTTC
cdr3_aa: CAISESGGVAGGFTYEQYF
v_call: TRBV10-3
j_call: TRBJ2-7
d_call: TRBD2
clone_size: .

cdr3_nt: TGTGCCAGCAGCTGGGACAGGGGAGGGACTGAAGCTTTCTTT
cdr3_aa: CASSWDRGGTEAFF
v_call: TRBV6-5
j_call: TRBJ1-1
d_call: TRBD1
clone_size: once

cdr3_nt: TGTGCCAGCAGCTTAGAGGCATCAGGGCCCCACTCTAACTATGGCTACACCTTC
cdr3_aa: CASSLEASGPHSNYGYTF
v_call: TRBV7-2
j_call: TRBJ1-2
d_call: .
clone_size: .

cdr3_nt: TGTGCCAGCAGCTTGGGGGTCCCCCCCTCCTACGAGCAGTACTTC
cdr3_aa: CASSLGVPPSYEQYF
v_call: TRBV7-9
j_call: TRBJ2-7
d_call: .
clone_size: .

cdr3_nt: TGTGCCAGCAGTTTATATAATTCACCCCTCCACTTT
cdr3_aa: CASSLYNSPLHF
v_call: TRBV28
j_call: TRBJ1-6
d_call: .
clone_size: .

cdr3_nt: TGTGCCAGCAGTCGGAGAGGAGAGCAGTACTTC
cdr3_aa: CASSRRGEQYF
v_call: TRBV12-3/TRBV12-4
j_call: TRBJ2-7
d_call: .
clone_size: .

cdr3_nt: TGTGCCAGCAGCCAAACTAGCTACGAGCAGTACTTC
cdr3_aa: CASSQTSYEQYF
v_call: TRBV12-3/TRBV12-4
j_call: TRBJ2-7
d_call: .
clone_size: .

cdr3_nt: TGCGCCAGCAGCCAACCGGGACCTAAATACGAGCAGTACTTC
cdr3_aa: CASSQPGPKYEQYF
v_call: TRBV4-1
j_call: TRBJ2-7
d_call: .
clone_size: .

cdr3_nt: TGTGCCAGCAGCTTGGGGTCCGGACAGGGGTTCCACGAGCAGTACTTC
cdr3_aa: CASSLGSGQGFHEQYF
v_call: TRBV7-9
j_call: TRBJ2-7
d_call: TRBD1
clone_size: few